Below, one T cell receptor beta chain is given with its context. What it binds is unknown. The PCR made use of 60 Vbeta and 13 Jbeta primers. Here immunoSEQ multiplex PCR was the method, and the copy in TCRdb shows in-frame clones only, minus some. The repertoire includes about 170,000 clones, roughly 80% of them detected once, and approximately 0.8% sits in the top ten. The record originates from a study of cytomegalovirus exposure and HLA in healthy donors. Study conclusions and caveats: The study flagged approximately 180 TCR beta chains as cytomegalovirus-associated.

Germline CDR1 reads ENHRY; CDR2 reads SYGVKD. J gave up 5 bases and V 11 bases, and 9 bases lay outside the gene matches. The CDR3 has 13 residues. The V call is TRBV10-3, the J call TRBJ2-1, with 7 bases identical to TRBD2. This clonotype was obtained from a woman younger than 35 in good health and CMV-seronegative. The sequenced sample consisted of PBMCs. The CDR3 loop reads CAFGTTPHNEQFF. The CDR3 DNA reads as TGTGCCTTCGGGACTACCCCCCACAATGAGCAGTTCTTC.